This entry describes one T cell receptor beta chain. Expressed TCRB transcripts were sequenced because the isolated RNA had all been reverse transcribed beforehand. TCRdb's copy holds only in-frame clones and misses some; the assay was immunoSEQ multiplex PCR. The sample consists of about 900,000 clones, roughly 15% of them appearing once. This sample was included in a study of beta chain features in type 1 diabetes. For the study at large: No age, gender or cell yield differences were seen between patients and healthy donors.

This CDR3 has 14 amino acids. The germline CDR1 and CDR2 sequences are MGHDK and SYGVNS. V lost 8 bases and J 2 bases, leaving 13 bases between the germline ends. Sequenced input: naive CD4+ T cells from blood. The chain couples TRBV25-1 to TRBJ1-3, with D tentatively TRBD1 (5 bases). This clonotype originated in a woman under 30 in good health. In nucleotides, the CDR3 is TGTGCCAGCTCCGAGGTGGGGGCTGGAAACACCATATATTTT. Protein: CASSEVGAGNTIYF.